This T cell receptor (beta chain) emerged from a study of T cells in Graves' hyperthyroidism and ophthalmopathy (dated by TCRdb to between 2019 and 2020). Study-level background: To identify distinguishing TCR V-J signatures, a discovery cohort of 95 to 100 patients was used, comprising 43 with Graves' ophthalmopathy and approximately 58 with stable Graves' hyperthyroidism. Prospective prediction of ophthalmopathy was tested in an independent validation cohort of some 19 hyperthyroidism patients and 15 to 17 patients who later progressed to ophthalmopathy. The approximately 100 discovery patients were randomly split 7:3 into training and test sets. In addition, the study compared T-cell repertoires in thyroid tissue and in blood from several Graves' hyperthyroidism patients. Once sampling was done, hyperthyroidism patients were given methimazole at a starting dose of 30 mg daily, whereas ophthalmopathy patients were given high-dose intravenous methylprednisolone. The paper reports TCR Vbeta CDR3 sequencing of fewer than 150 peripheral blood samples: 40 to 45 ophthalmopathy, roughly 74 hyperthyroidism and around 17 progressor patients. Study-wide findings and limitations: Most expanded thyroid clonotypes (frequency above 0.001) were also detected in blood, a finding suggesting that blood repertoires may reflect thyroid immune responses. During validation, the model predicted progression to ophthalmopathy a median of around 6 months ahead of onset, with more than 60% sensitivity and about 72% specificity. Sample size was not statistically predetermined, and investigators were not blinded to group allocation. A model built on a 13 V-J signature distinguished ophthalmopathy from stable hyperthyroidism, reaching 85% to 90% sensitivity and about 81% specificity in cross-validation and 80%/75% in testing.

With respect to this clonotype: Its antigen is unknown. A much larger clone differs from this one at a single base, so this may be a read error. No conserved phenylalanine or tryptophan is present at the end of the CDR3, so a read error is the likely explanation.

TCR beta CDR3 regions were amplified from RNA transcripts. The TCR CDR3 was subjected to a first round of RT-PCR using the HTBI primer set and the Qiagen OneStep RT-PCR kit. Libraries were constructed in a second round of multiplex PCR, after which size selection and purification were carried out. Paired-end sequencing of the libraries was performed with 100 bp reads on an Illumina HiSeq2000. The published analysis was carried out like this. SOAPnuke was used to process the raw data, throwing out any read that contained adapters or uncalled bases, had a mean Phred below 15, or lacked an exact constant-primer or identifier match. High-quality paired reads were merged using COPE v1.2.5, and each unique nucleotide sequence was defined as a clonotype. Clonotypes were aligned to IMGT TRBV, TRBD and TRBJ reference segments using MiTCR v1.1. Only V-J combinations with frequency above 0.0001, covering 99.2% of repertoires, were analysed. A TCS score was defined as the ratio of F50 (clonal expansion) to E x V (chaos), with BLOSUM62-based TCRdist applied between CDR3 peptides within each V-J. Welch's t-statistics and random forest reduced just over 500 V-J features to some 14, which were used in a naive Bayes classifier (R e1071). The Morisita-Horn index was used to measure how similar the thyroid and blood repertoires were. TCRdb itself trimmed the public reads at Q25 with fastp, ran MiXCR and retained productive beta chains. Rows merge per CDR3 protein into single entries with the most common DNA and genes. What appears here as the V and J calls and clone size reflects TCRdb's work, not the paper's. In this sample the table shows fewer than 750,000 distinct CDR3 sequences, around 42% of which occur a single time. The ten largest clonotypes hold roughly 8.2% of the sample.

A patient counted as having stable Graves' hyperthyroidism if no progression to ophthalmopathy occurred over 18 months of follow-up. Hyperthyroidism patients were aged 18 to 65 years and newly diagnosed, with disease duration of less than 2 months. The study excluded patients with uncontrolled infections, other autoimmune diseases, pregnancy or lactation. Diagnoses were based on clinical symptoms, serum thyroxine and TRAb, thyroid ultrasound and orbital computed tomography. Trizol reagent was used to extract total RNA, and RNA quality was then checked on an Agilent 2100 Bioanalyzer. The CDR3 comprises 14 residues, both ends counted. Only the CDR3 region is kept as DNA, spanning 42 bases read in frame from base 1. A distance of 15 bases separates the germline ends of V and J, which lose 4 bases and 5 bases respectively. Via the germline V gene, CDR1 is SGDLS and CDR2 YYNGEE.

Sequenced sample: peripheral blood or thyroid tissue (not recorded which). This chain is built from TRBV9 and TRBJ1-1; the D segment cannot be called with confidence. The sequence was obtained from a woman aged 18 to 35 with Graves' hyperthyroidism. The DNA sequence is TGTGCCAGCAGCCAAGTGGGCCGACCGACTGAAGCTTTCTCT. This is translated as CASSQVGRPTEAFS.